This is a list of T cell receptor beta chains from one sample in a study of CD8+CD57+ T cells in acquired aplastic anemia. TCRdb analysed the reads with MiXCR anew, one entry per CDR3 protein. The table includes 150,000 or so distinct CDR3 sequences, approximately 60% detected once. Sequenced sample: sorted CD4+, CD8+, or CD8+CD57+ T cells (not recorded which) from PBMCs. The origin of the receptors is a human donor in good health. Each CDR3 is given with its conserved first and last residue. A D gene is named only where the DNA matches it firmly. Clone sizes are given selectively: once, few, many, or a class where the clone is expanded.

d_gene	j_gene	abundance	v_gene	CDR3aa	CDR3nt
.	TRBJ1-1	.	TRBV7-3	CASSQPGQNTEAFF	TGTGCCAGCAGCCAACCGGGACAGAACACTGAAGCTTTCTTT
.	TRBJ2-1	.	TRBV15	CATSRDILASYNEQFF	TGTGCCACCAGCAGAGATATACTCGCCTCCTACAATGAGCAGTTCTTC
TRBD2	TRBJ2-1	.	TRBV7-2	CASSRTLAGGRNEQFF	TGTGCCAGCAGCCGGACACTAGCGGGAGGGCGGAATGAGCAGTTCTTC
.	TRBJ1-1	.	TRBV5-1	CASSPNGGNTEAFF	TGCGCCAGCAGCCCAAACGGGGGGAACACTGAAGCTTTCTTT
TRBD2	TRBJ2-5	many	TRBV7-2	CASHESAGETETQYF	TGTGCCAGCCATGAATCAGCGGGAGAGACGGAGACCCAGTACTTC
TRBD1	TRBJ2-7	few	TRBV2	CASRRGQGDGEQYF	TGTGCCAGCAGGAGGGGACAGGGGGATGGCGAGCAGTACTTC
TRBD1	TRBJ2-1	few	TRBV20-1	CSARGSGLDRPYNEQFF	TGCAGTGCTAGAGGTTCTGGTCTGGACAGGCCATACAATGAGCAGTTCTTC
TRBD1	TRBJ2-1	.	TRBV7-6	CASSLTGVRGEQFF	TGTGCCAGCAGCTTGACAGGGGTAAGGGGCGAGCAGTTCTTC
.	TRBJ1-6	.	TRBV10-1	CASSESGKKSSPLHF	TGCGCCAGCAGTGAGTCGGGCAAAAAGAGCTCACCCCTCCACTTT
TRBD2	TRBJ2-2	many	TRBV4-2	CASSQESSGRGTGELFF	TGTGCCAGCAGCCAAGAGTCTAGCGGGAGGGGGACCGGGGAGCTGTTTTTT
TRBD2	TRBJ2-5	many	TRBV6-2/TRBV6-3	CASSSPVAGWETQYF	TGTGCCAGCAGTTCCCCTGTAGCGGGATGGGAGACCCAGTACTTC
.	TRBJ2-7	.	TRBV10-1	CASSSLRDSYEQYF	TGCGCCAGCAGTTCCCTCAGGGACTCCTACGAGCAGTACTTC
.	TRBJ2-5	.	TRBV12-3/TRBV12-4	CASSLEQGPQETQYF	TGTGCCAGCAGTTTAGAGCAGGGGCCTCAAGAGACCCAGTACTTC
TRBD1	TRBJ1-1	many	TRBV29-1	CSARTGGAPEAFF	TGCAGCGCCCGAACAGGGGGCGCGCCTGAAGCTTTCTTT
TRBD1	TRBJ1-1	.	TRBV7-9	CASSLGTGLANEAFF	TGTGCCAGCAGCTTAGGGACAGGGCTGGCTAATGAAGCTTTCTTT
.	TRBJ2-7	.	TRBV20-1	CSAGGYYEQYF	TGCAGTGCTGGGGGGTACTACGAGCAGTACTTC
.	TRBJ2-2	.	TRBV24-1	CATSDFGMGPNTGELFF	TGTGCCACCAGTGATTTCGGGATGGGACCGAACACCGGGGAGCTGTTTTTT
.	TRBJ2-2	many	TRBV29-1	CSARRTAANTGELFF	TGCAGCGCTAGAAGGACAGCCGCGAACACCGGGGAGCTGTTTTTT
.	TRBJ1-2	.	TRBV19	CASSTILGDGYTF	TGTGCCAGTAGTACTATCCTGGGGGATGGCTACACCTTC
TRBD1	TRBJ1-2	.	TRBV27	CASSLAPGQGYGYTF	TGTGCCAGCAGTTTAGCCCCGGGACAGGGATATGGCTACACCTTC
.	TRBJ2-3	.	TRBV2	CAWDGRGPTDTQYF	TGTGCCTGGGACGGGCGGGGACCCACAGATACGCAGTATTTT
.	TRBJ2-7	many	TRBV20-1	CSAITSSAGSYEQYF	TGCAGTGCTATCACTTCTAGCGCTGGCTCCTACGAGCAGTACTTC
.	TRBJ1-1	.	TRBV15	CATSRDYRGSNTEAFF	TGTGCCACCAGCAGAGACTACCGAGGGAGCAACACTGAAGCTTTCTTT
.	TRBJ2-3	many	TRBV20-1	CSGRSNWKGGTQYF	TGCAGTGGGAGATCGAACTGGAAAGGAGGTACGCAGTATTTT
TRBD2	TRBJ2-7	many	TRBV5-1	CASSLTSGSYEQYF	TGCGCCAGCAGCCTGACTAGCGGCTCCTACGAGCAGTACTTC
.	TRBJ1-2	.	TRBV20-1	CSARMRGGYTF	TGCAGTGCTCGTATGAGGGGTGGCTACACCTTC
.	TRBJ1-1	.	TRBV9	CASSLQLNTEAFF	TGTGCCAGCAGCTTACAGCTGAACACTGAAGCTTTCTTT
TRBD1	TRBJ2-2	.	TRBV19	CASSADRVNTGELFF	TGTGCCAGTAGTGCCGACAGGGTCAACACCGGGGAGCTGTTTTTT
TRBD2	TRBJ2-7	.	TRBV7-2	CASSSRGGDTYEQYF	TGTGCCAGCAGCTCACGCGGGGGGGATACCTACGAGCAGTACTTC
.	TRBJ2-3	.	TRBV7-9	CASSWRAEEYF	TGTGCCAGCAGCTGGAGGGCTGAGGAGTATTTT
TRBD1	TRBJ2-7	few	TRBV7-2	CASSPWGQSSYEQYF	TGTGCCAGCAGCCCTTGGGGACAGAGCTCCTACGAGCAGTACTTC
.	TRBJ1-1	many	TRBV4-1	CASSQESRSGTEAFF	TGCGCCAGCAGCCAAGAAAGTAGGAGTGGCACTGAAGCTTTCTTT